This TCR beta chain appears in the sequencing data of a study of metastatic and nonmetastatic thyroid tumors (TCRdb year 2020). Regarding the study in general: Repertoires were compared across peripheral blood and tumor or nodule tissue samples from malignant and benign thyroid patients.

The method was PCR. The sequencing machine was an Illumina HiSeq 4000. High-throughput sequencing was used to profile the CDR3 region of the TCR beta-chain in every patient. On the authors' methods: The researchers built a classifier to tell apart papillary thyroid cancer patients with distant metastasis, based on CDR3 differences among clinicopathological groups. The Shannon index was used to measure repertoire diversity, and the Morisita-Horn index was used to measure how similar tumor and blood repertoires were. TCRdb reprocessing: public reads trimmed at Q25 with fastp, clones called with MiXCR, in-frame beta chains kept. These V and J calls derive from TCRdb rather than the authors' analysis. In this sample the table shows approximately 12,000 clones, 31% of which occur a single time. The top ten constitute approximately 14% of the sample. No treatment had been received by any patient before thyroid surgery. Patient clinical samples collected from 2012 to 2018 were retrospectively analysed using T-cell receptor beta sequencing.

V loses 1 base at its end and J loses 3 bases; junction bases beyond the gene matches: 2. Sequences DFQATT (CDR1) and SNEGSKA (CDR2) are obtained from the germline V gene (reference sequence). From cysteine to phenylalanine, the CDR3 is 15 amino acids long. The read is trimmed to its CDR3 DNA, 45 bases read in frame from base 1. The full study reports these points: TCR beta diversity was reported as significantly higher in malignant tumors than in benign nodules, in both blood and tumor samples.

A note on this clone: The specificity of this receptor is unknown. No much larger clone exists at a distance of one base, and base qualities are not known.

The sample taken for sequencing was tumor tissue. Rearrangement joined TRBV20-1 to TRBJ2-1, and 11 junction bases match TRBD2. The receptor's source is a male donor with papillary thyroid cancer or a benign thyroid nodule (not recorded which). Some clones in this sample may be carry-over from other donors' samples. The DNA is TGCAGTGCTAGAGTAGCGGGAGGGGGCTACAATGAGCAGTTCTTC. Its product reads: CSARVAGGGYNEQFF.